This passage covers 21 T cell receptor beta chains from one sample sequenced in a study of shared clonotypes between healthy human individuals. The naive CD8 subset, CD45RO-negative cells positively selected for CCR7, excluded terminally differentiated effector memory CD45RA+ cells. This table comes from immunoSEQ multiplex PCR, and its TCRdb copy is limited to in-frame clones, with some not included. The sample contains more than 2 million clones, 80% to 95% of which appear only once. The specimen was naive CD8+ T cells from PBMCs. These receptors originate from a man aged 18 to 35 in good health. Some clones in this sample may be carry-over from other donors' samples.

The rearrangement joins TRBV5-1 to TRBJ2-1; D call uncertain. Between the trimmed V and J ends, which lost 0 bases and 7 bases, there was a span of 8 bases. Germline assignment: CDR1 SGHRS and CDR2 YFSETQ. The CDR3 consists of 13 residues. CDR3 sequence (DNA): TGCGCCAGCAGCTTGGTTCGTTCGAATGAGCAGTTCTTC. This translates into CASSLVRSNEQFF.

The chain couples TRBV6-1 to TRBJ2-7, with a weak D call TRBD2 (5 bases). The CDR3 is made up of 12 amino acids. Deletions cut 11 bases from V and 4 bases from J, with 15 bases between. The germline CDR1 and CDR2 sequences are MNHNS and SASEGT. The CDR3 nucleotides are TGTGCCGCCGCCATACTAGTGTACGAGCAGTACTTC. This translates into CAAAILVYEQYF.

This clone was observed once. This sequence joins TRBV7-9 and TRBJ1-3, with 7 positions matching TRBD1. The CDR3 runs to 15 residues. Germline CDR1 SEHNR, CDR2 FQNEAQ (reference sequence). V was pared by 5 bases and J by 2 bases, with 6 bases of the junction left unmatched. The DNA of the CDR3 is TGTGCCAGCAGCCACCGGGACAGCACTGGAAACACCATATATTTT. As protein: CASSHRDSTGNTIYF.

CDR3 in amino acids: CASSPPTSVGPYNEQFF. Written as DNA, the CDR3 is TGTGCCAGCTCACCACCGACGTCGGTCGGTCCCTACAATGAGCAGTTCTTC. V usage is TRBV18 and J usage is TRBJ2-1; D remains unclear. Germline V gene sequence: CDR1 KGHSH, CDR2 LQKENI. This CDR3 spans 17 amino acids. Trimming removed 0 bases from V and 2 bases from J, with 14 bases in between.

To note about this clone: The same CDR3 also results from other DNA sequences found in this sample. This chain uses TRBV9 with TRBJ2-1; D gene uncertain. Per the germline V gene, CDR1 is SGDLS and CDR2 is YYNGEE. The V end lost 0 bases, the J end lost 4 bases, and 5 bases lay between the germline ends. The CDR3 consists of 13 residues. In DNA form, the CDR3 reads TGTGCCAGCAGCGTAGGAGTTTACAATGAGCAGTTCTTC. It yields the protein CASSVGVYNEQFF.

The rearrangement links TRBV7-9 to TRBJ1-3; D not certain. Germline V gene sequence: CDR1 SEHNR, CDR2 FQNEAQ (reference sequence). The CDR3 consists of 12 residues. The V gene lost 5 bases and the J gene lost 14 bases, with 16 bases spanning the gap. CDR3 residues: CASSPGVSVLYF. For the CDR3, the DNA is TGTGCCAGCAGCCCCGGGGTGTCAGTCCTATATTTT.

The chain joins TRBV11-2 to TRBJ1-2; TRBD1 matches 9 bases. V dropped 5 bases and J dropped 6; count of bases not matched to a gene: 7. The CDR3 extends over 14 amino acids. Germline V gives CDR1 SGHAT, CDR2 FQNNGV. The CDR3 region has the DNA TGTGCCAGCAGCCCCGGGACAGGGATTAATGGCTACACCTTC. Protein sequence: CASSPGTGINGYTF.

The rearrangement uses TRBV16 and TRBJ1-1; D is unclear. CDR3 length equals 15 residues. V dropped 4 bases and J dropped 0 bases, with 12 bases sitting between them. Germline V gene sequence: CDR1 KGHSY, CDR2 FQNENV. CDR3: CASSPQRTVNTEAFF. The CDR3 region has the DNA TGTGCCAGCAGCCCCCAAAGGACCGTGAACACTGAAGCTTTCTTT.

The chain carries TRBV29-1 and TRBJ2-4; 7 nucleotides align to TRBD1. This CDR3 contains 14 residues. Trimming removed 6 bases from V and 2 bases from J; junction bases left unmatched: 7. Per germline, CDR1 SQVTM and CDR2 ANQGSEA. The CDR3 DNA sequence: TGCAGCGTGACCGACAGGGATCCCAAAAACATTCAGTACTTC. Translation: CSVTDRDPKNIQYF.

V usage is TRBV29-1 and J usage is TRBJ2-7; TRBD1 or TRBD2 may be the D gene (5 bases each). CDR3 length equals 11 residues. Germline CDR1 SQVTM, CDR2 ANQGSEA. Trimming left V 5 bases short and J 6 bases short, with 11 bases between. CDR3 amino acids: CSVMGTGEQYF. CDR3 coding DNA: TGCAGCGTTATGGGGACCGGCGAGCAGTACTTC.

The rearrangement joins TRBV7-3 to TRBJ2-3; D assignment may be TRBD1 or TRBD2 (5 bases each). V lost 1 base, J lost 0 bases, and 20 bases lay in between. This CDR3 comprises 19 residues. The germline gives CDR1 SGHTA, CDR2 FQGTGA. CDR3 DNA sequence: TGTGCCAGCAGCTTAAATGGGCTTCTCGGGGACGCTAGCACAGATACGCAGTATTTT. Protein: CASSLNGLLGDASTDTQYF.

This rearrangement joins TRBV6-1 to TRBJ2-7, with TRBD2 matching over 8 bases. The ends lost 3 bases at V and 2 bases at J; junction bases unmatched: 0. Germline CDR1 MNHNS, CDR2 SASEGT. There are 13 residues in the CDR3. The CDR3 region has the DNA TGTGCCAGCAGTGAGCGGGGGGCCTACGAGCAGTACTTC. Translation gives CASSERGAYEQYF.

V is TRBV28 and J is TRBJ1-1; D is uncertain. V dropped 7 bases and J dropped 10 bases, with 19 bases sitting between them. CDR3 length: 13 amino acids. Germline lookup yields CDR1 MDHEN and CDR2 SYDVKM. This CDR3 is CASTMNTGVGAFF. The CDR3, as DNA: TGTGCCAGCACCATGAACACCGGGGTAGGAGCTTTCTTT. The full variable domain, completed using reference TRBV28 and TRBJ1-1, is DVKVTQSSRYLVKRTGEKVFLECVQDMDHENMFWYRQDPGLGLRLIYFSYDVKMKEKGDIPEGYSVSREKKERFSLILESASTNQTSMYLCASTMNTGVGAFFGQGTRLTVV.

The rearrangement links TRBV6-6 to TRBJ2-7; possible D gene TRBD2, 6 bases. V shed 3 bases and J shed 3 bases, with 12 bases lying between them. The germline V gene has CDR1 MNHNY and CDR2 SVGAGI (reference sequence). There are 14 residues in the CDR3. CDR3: CASSYSPGDYEQYF. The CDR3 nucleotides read TGTGCCAGCAGTTATTCCCCGGGGGACTACGAGCAGTACTTC.

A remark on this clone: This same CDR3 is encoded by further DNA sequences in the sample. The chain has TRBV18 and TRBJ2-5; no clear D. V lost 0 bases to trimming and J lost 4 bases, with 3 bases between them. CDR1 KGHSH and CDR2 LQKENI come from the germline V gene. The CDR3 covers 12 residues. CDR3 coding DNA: TGTGCCAGCTCACCACCCGGAGAGACCCAGTACTTC. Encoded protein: CASSPPGETQYF.

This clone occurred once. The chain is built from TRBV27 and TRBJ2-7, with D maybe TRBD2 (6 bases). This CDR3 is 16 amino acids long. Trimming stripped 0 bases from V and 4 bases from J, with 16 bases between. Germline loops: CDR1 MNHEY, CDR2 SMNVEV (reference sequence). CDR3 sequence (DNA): TGTGCCAGCAGTTTATCGGGGGGTAGCGGAAGGTACGAGCAGTACTTC. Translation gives CASSLSGGSGRYEQYF.

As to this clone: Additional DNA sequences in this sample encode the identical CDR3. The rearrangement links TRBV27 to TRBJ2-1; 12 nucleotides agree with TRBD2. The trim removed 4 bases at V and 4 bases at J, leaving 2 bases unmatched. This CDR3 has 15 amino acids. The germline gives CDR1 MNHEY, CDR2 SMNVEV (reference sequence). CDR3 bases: TGTGCCAGCAGTTCTGGACTAGCGGGGTACAATGAGCAGTTCTTC. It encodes CASSSGLAGYNEQFF.

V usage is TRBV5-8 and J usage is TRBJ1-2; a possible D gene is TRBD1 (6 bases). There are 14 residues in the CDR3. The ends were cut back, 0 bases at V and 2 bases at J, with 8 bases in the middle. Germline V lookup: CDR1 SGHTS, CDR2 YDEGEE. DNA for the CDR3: TGTGCCAGCAGCTTGGGGGGGCCCAACTATGGCTACACCTTC. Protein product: CASSLGGPNYGYTF.

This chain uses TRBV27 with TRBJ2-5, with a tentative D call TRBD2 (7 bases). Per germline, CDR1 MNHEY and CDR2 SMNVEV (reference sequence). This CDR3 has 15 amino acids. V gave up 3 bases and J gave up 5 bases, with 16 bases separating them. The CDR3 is CASSFGGRATETQYF. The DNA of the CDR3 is TGTGCCAGCAGTTTCGGGGGGCGAGCCACGGAGACCCAGTACTTC.

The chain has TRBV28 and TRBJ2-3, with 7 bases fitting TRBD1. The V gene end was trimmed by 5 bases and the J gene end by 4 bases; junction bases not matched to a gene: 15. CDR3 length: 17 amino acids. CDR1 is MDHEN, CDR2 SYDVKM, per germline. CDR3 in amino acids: CASSPKGFRGPADTQYF. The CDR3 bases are TGTGCCAGCAGTCCCAAGGGTTTTAGGGGGCCGGCAGATACGCAGTATTTT. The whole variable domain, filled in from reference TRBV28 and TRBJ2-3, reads DVKVTQSSRYLVKRTGEKVFLECVQDMDHENMFWYRQDPGLGLRLIYFSYDVKMKEKGDIPEGYSVSREKKERFSLILESASTNQTSMYLCASSPKGFRGPADTQYFGPGTRLTVL.

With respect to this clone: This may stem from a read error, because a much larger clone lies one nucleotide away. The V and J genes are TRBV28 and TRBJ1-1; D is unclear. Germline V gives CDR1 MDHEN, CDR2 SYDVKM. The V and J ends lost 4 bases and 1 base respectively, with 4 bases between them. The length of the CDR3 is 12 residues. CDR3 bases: TGTGCCAGCAGTTACGAGAACACTGAAGCTTTCTTT. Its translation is CASSYENTEAFF.